This passage covers 24 T cell receptor beta chains from one sample sequenced in a study of T-cell reconstitution after alpha-beta-depleted transplantation in children listed by TCRdb under 2016. The sample's treatment or condition label is to be understood as: allogeneic hematopoietic cell transplantation with graft depleted of TCRalphabeta T cells and CD19 B cells. Library preparation used PCR. The run used an Illumina HiSeq 2500. TCR library preparation used molecular barcoding, with unique molecular identifiers applied to normalize quantification of the TCRbeta repertoire. Clones were called with MiXCR by TCRdb after fastp trimmed the public reads at Q25, and only in-frame beta chains were retained. Each CDR3 protein appears once, grouped with its most common genes and DNA. Here the sample has a few hundred thousand distinct CDR3 sequences; more than 20% occur a single time. The ten largest clones take up 4% to 5.5% of the sample.

Sequencing used PBMCs, mostly from graft donor cells, obtained 360 days after TCRalphabeta/CD19-depleted stem cell transplant. The receptor source for this set is a female patient aged 2-9 years who had a stem cell transplant for congenital amegakaryocytic thrombocytopenia, so the T cells may come from the graft donor.

This clonotype has just a few counts. This rearrangement joins TRBV10-3 to TRBJ2-7, with 7 bases that match TRBD1. The CDR3 totals 15 residues. Trimming at V came to 4 bases and at J to 2 bases, leaving 8 bases not matched to a gene. The germline V gene encodes CDR1 ENHRY and CDR2 SYGVKD. CDR3 region: CAISVGTALTYEQYF. The CDR3 DNA follows: TGTGCCATCAGTGTTGGGACAGCGCTAACCTACGAGCAGTACTTC.

The chain employs TRBV4-1 and TRBJ1-1; D gene uncertain. Germline V gives CDR1 MGHRA, CDR2 YSYEKL. The V gene lost 1 base and the J gene lost 1 base, with 7 bases spanning the gap. The CDR3 consists of 14 residues. CDR3 amino acids: CASSQGQRNTEAFF. The DNA for the CDR3 is TGCGCCAGCAGCCAAGGACAAAGGAACACTGAAGCTTTCTTT.

There are a few counts of this clonotype. The J gene is TRBJ2-5, the V gene TRBV7-9; 9 nucleotides line up with TRBD2. Germline values: CDR1 SEHNR, CDR2 FQNEAQ (reference sequence). There are 12 residues in the CDR3. The CDR3 region is CGVAGAQETQYF. CDR3 in DNA: TGTGGGGTAGCGGGGGCCCAAGAGACCCAGTACTTC. Looking up the rest from reference TRBV7-9 and TRBJ2-5 gives the full variable domain: DTGVSQNPRHKITKRGQNVTFRCDPISEHNRLYWYRQTLGQGPEFLTYFQNEAQLEKSRLLSDRFSAERPKGSFSTLEIQRTEQGDSAMYLCGVAGAQETQYFGPGTRLLVL.

This clonotype was counted at least ten times. The chain uses TRBV27 and TRBJ2-3; TRBD2 matches 8 bases. CDR3 length equals 16 residues. CDR1 and CDR2 from the germline V gene are MNHEY and SMNVEV (reference sequence). Trimming took 6 bases from V and 0 from J; bases not matched to a gene: 8. CDR3 sequence: CASSPSRGGSTDTQYF. As DNA, the CDR3 is TGTGCCAGCAGCCCTTCCCGGGGGGGAAGCACAGATACGCAGTATTTT.

The gene calls are TRBV6-5 and TRBJ2-1; no firm D call. Germline-derived CDR1 and CDR2 are MNHEY and SVGAGI. The CDR3 loop spans 16 amino acids. V lost 0 bases and J 2 bases, leaving 11 bases between the germline ends. CDR3 DNA: TGTGCCAGCAGTTACTCGGGTCCGACAACCTACAATGAGCAGTTCTTC. As protein: CASSYSGPTTYNEQFF.

This clonotype was counted a few times. The V gene is TRBV12-3 or TRBV12-4, the J gene TRBJ1-3; D unresolved. The CDR3 has 14 amino acids. The V and J ends lost 5 bases and 0 bases respectively, with 8 bases between them. CDR3 DNA sequence: TGTGCCAGCAGTGTCTCTCTCTCTGGAAACACCATATATTTT. This encodes CASSVSLSGNTIYF.

The table lists this clonotype with many counts. The chain carries TRBV29-1 and TRBJ2-1; 8 bases agree with TRBD2. The V and J ends lost 4 bases and 4 bases, in that order; junction bases with no gene match: 6. The germline CDR1 and CDR2 sequences are SQVTM and ANQGSEA. The CDR3 is made up of 14 amino acids. The CDR3 nucleotides are TGCAGCGTTGTGGCGGGAGGACGGTACAATGAGCAGTTCTTC. This codes for CSVVAGGRYNEQFF.

The V gene is TRBV4-2, the J gene TRBJ2-1; D is ambiguous. Germline V CDR1 and CDR2: LGHNA, YNFKEQ. Trimming took off 4 bases at V and 1 base at J, with 8 bases between the two ends. The CDR3 loop spans 14 amino acids. CDR3 in amino acids: CASSLVLSYNEQFF. DNA for the CDR3: TGTGCCAGCAGCCTGGTCTTGTCCTACAATGAGCAGTTCTTC.

This chain links TRBV3-1 with TRBJ2-3; 10 bases line up with TRBD2. The CDR3 sequence is 17 residues long. The V gene's germline CDR1 is LGHDT and CDR2 YNNKEL (reference sequence). The J segment lost 2 bases and the V segment lost 1 base, leaving 6 bases of the junction unmatched. The CDR3 region has the DNA TGTGCCAGCAGCCAAGGACCGGGACTAGCGCCCACAGATACGCAGTATTTT. It codes for CASSQGPGLAPTDTQYF.

The chain recombines TRBV7-2 with TRBJ2-1; 7 bases match TRBD2. With 0 bases clipped from V and 9 bases from J, the junction kept 8 bases outside the gene matches. This CDR3 contains 15 residues. CDR1 SGHTA and CDR2 FQGNSA come from the germline V gene. Here the CDR3 reads CASSLAAGKETEQFF. The CDR3 DNA reads TGTGCCAGCAGCTTAGCAGCGGGAAAGGAGACTGAGCAGTTCTTC.

In its sample, this clonotype was seen a few times. J is TRBJ2-5 and V is TRBV5-1; 8 bases agree with TRBD2. The germline CDR1 and CDR2 sequences are SGHRS and YFSETQ. After removal of 0 bases from V and 2 bases from J, the junction contained 3 bases not matched to a gene. The CDR3 extends over 15 amino acids. CDR3 sequence (DNA): TGCGCCAGCAGCTTGGTGGCTAGCGGGCAAGAGACCCAGTACTTC. Translation: CASSLVASGQETQYF.

The sample holds a few counts of this clonotype. CDR3 nucleotides: TGTGCCAGCAGCTTAATAGGGGGGCGCGAGACCCAGTACTTC. Protein product: CASSLIGGRETQYF. The chain links TRBV7-7 to TRBJ2-5, with D possibly called TRBD1 or TRBD2 (6 bases each). The V gene lost 2 bases and the J gene lost 5 bases, with 12 bases spanning the gap. The CDR3 contains 14 residues. From germline, CDR1 is SSHAT and CDR2 FNYEAQ (reference sequence).

V and J are TRBV10-3 and TRBJ1-1; TRBD1 might be the D (6 bases). The CDR3 sequence is 14 residues long. V lost 4 bases to trimming and J lost 5 bases, with 14 bases between them. Germline V gene data show CDR1 as ENHRY and CDR2 as SYGVKD. CDR3 nucleotide sequence: TGTGCCATCAGTGGGAACAGGGAGGGAACTGAAGCTTTCTTT. Protein sequence: CAISGNREGTEAFF.

V usage is TRBV12-3 or TRBV12-4 and J usage is TRBJ1-1; 8 positions agree with TRBD1. V lost 3 bases, J lost 3 bases, and 6 bases stayed unmatched. This CDR3 has 15 residues. The CDR3 sequence is CASSFLMDRDTEAFF. The CDR3 DNA reads as TGTGCCAGCAGTTTTCTCATGGACAGGGACACTGAAGCTTTCTTT.

The chain employs TRBV4-2 and TRBJ2-7, with D unresolved. Trimming took 0 bases from V and 6 from J, leaving 18 bases between them. The germline V gene encodes CDR1 LGHNA and CDR2 YNFKEQ. The CDR3 consists of 16 residues. The CDR3 nucleotides read TGTGCCAGCAGCCAAGATCCCGCCGGACGTACCGGCGAGCAGTACTTC. Translating it yields CASSQDPAGRTGEQYF.

This clonotype was counted many times. The chain carries TRBV12-3 or TRBV12-4 and TRBJ2-2, with unresolved D. CDR3 length: 12 amino acids. Trimming stripped 5 bases from V and 3 bases from J, with 4 bases between. The CDR3 nucleotides are TGTGCCAGCAGTCCTCACACCGGGGAGCTGTTTTTT. Translating gives CASSPHTGELFF.

This chain uses TRBV4-1 with TRBJ2-7, with D perhaps TRBD2 (6 bases). CDR1 MGHRA and CDR2 YSYEKL come from the germline V gene. V was cut by 0 bases and J by 4 bases, with 16 bases left in between. The CDR3 runs 16 residues. Written as DNA, the CDR3 is TGCGCCAGCAGCCAAGACCCAGGGTCGGGGGTATACGAGCAGTACTTC. It codes for CASSQDPGSGVYEQYF.

The gene calls are TRBV6-1 and TRBJ1-1, with D maybe TRBD1 (6 bases). This CDR3 comprises 17 residues. Germline values: CDR1 MNHNS, CDR2 SASEGT. The ends were cut back, 6 bases at V and 4 bases at J, with 24 bases in the middle. The CDR3: CASSLSRQEGRGTEAFF. The DNA for the CDR3 is TGTGCCAGCAGCCTCAGCCGACAGGAAGGCAGGGGCACTGAAGCTTTCTTT.

This clonotype was detected ten times or more. This CDR3 reads CASSRDRDQPQHF. CDR3 nucleotide sequence: TGTGCCAGCAGCCGTGACAGGGATCAGCCCCAGCATTTT. V and J are TRBV12-3 or TRBV12-4 and TRBJ1-5; 7 nucleotides match TRBD1. J lost 5 bases, V lost 6 bases, and 4 bases had no gene match. The CDR3 spans 13 residues.

This clonotype was seen repeatedly, ten times or more. This chain links TRBV5-1 with TRBJ2-7; D gene uncertain. The CDR3 loop spans 13 amino acids. V shed 0 bases and J shed 3 bases, with 7 bases lying between them. Germline V gene lookup returns CDR1 SGHRS and CDR2 YFSETQ. CDR3 in amino acids: CASSLDSFYEQYF. The CDR3 DNA sequence: TGCGCCAGCAGCTTGGACAGCTTCTACGAGCAGTACTTC.

A few counts support this clonotype. The rearrangement links TRBV28 to TRBJ2-7; 8 bases match TRBD2. Unmatched junction bases numbered 2, after V lost 3 bases and J lost 4 bases. CDR3 length: 13 residues. Germline V gene data show CDR1 as MDHEN and CDR2 as SYDVKM. This CDR3 reads CASSLPGGYEQYF. CDR3 nucleotide sequence: TGTGCCAGCAGTTTGCCGGGAGGGTACGAGCAGTACTTC.

In its sample, this clonotype was seen once. J is TRBJ1-4 and V is TRBV7-2; 10 bases are a match to TRBD1. V shed 3 bases and J 6 bases; nucleotides not matched to a gene: 7. This CDR3 is built from 16 residues. CDR1 and CDR2 (germline): SGHTA, FQGNSA. CDR3 residues: CASSFARTGGDEKLFF. Written as DNA, the CDR3 is TGTGCCAGCAGCTTTGCCAGGACAGGGGGGGATGAAAAACTGTTTTTT.

The chain links TRBV2 to TRBJ1-5; 10 bases agree with TRBD1. V lost 8 bases, J lost 4 bases, and 5 bases stayed unmatched. The germline CDR1 and CDR2 sequences are SNHLY and FYNNEI. The CDR3 length is 14 residues. CDR3 region: CASSGTGVNQPQHF. Written as DNA, the CDR3 is TGTGCCAGCTCCGGGACAGGGGTGAATCAGCCCCAGCATTTT. Filled out from reference TRBV2 and TRBJ1-5, the complete variable domain reads EPEVTQTPSHQVTQMGQEVILRCVPISNHLYFYWYRQILGQKVEFLVSFYNNEISEKSEIFDDQFSVERPDGSNFTLKIRSTKLEDSAMYFCASSGTGVNQPQHFGDGTRLSIL.

This clonotype was counted between two and nine times. The chain links TRBV7-2 to TRBJ2-1; maybe TRBD2 (6 bases). The CDR3 has 15 amino acids. V shed 1 base and J shed 0 bases, with 7 bases lying between them. Germline CDR1 SGHTA, CDR2 FQGNSA. CDR3 region: CASSLDSGSYNEQFF. CDR3 DNA sequence: TGTGCCAGCAGCTTAGATAGCGGCTCCTACAATGAGCAGTTCTTC.